This T cell receptor beta chain was documented in a study of T cells in tuberculosis (dated by TCRdb to 2016 to 2019). For context, the study as a whole: In the study, CD1B tetramers and high-throughput TCR immunosequencing were combined to characterize T cells specific for the mycobacterial lipid antigen glucose monomycolate (GMM). In a South African clinical cohort, IGRA-negative adolescents, IGRA-positive adolescents with latent tuberculosis and adults with active tuberculosis were compared, with 10 to 11 people in each group.

In the case of this clone: Its antigen is unknown. No much larger clone exists at a distance of one base, and base qualities are not known.

TCR libraries were generated with the immunoSEQ multiplex PCR assay, using TCR-beta and/or TCR-alpha/delta assays for each sample. The amplified TCR libraries were sequenced using the Illumina high-throughput platform. As for the original processing: Clustering and dimensionality reduction relied on pairwise TCRdist distances among GMM-specific receptors from T cells that were either sorted ex vivo or expanded in vitro. Each clinical repertoire was scored by mean NN-distance, the average TCRdist to the nearest 10% of tetramer-positive reference sequences. To compute GEM TCR motif frequency, the fraction of unique TCRs matching known GEM sequences by V/J usage and CDR3 length was calculated. Active tuberculosis was classified by linear discriminant analysis with leave-one-out cross-validation, implemented in scikit-learn. TCRdb carries this immuneACCESS record with in-frame sequences only. Its versions omit some clonotypes, under half of them owing to an unresolved V gene in the studies checked, with the rest unexplained. That table supplies the V and J calls and clone size; D and trimming were determined from the DNA. The sample table contains 25,000 to 35,000 clones; only one count was recorded for approximately 93% of them. The ten largest clones capture about 7.6% of the sample.

The V and J ends are trimmed by 6 bases and 3 bases, leaving 21 bases between them. Sequences MDHEN (CDR1) and SYDVKM (CDR2) are obtained from the germline V gene. The CDR3 holds 16 amino acids from the cysteine to the phenylalanine. Only the CDR3 region is kept as DNA, spanning 48 bases read in frame from base 1. Here is what the overall study found, with its caveats: The smaller NN-distances were partly driven by shorter CDR3-alpha lengths in active tuberculosis patients, and the difference for TCR-beta did not reach statistical significance. Active tuberculosis TCR-alpha repertoires showed smaller mean NN-distances to GMM-specific TCRs than IGRA-negative controls, suggesting clonal expansion of these TCRs. Which clinical samples got chosen depended on the availability of cryopreserved specimens, and the active tuberculosis cases were adults, whereas the controls were adolescents. With the diverse GMM-specific repertoire as input, a classifier achieved under 90% accuracy (AUROC around 0.9), whereas GEM motif frequencies as input gave approximately 70% accuracy.

At study entry, adolescents were screened for latent tuberculosis infection by tuberculin skin test and QuantiFERON-TB GOLD In-Tube IGRA. Immunosequencing was performed on unsorted cryopreserved PBMC, with roughly 100,000 T cells per clinical donor covered on average. Eleven high schools in the Worcester region of the Western Cape, South Africa, served as enrollment sites for adolescents aged 12 to 18 years. About 10 M. tuberculosis-infected adolescents and around ten uninfected adolescents were selected, with the two groups matched for age and sex. For the adolescents, PBMC were isolated by density centrifugation from freshly drawn heparinized blood and then cryopreserved.

The chain couples TRBV28 to TRBJ2-7; the D gene is perhaps TRBD1, from 6 matching bases. Sequences were obtained from PBMCs. The sequence was collected from a donor aged 5-35 years with latent tuberculosis or without tuberculosis infection. The CDR3 amino acid sequence is: CASSHRGTFMGYEQYF. In nucleotides, the sequence is TGTGCCAGCAGCCACCGTGGGACATTTATGGGCTACGAGCAGTACTTC.